This T cell receptor beta chain was sequenced in a study of shared clonotypes between healthy human individuals. Deep was the level used in running the assay. Approximately 30,000 T cell genomes (roughly 190 ng DNA) went into each sorted-subset replicate. Assay used: immunoSEQ multiplex PCR; TCRdb lists only in-frame clones, some missing. The data contain about 1 million clones, around 75% of them singletons. Concerning this clone itself: Its antigen is not identified.

Overall study results and limits: In several donors, approximately 5% of naive CD4 clonotypes appeared in common. Rarefaction revealed incomplete sorted-subset sequencing despite large depth.

Sequenced sample: memory CD4+ T cells sorted from blood. Subset specified: CD45RA-negative fraction. The sequence was obtained from a man younger than 30 in good health.

The CDR3: CASSQDWKSRLAGSYEQYF. For the CDR3, the DNA is TGCGCCAGCAGCCAAGATTGGAAATCAAGACTAGCGGGGTCCTACGAGCAGTACTTC. This sequence joins TRBV4-3 and TRBJ2-7; TRBD2 matches at 11 bases. V dropped 0 bases and J dropped 1; count of bases not matched to a gene: 11. The germline gives CDR1 LGHNA, CDR2 YSLEER. The CDR3 is 19 amino acids.